Following are 14 T cell receptor beta chains from one sample sequenced in a study of T cell repertoires in cytomegalovirus infection. Which antigens these TCRs recognize remains unknown. Each CDR3 protein is one row after TCRdb ran MiXCR on the reads. The table has 550,000 to 850,000 distinct CDR3 sequences, 30% to 35% seen once. The sequences come from cultured PBMCs, collected from culture after CMV antigen stimulation. Receptors were obtained from a human donor in good health (CMV status not recorded). Some clones in this sample may be carry-over from other donors' samples.

The CDR3 sequence is CASTPGAYPYEQYF. For the CDR3, the DNA is TGTGCCAGCACCCCCGGGGCGTATCCCTACGAGCAGTACTTC. The genes are TRBV7-6 and TRBJ2-7; D possibly uses TRBD1 or TRBD2 (5 bases each). The CDR3 extends over 14 amino acids. Germline V gene sequence: CDR1 SGHVS, CDR2 FNYEAQ. The germline V and J ends were trimmed by 7 bases and 2 bases, with 15 bases remaining between them. The whole variable domain, filled in from reference TRBV7-6 and TRBJ2-7, reads GAGVSQSPRYKVTKRGQDVALRCDPISGHVSLYWYRQALGQGPEFLTYFNYEAQQDKSGLPNDRFSAERPEGSISTLTIQRTEQRDSAMYRCASTPGAYPYEQYFGPGTRLTVT.

The V gene is TRBV19, the J gene TRBJ1-4, with D possibly being TRBD1 (6 bases). The V gene lost 5 bases and the J gene lost 6 bases, with 16 bases spanning the gap. This CDR3 is built from 15 residues. Per the germline V gene, CDR1 is LNHDA and CDR2 is SQIVND (reference sequence). The CDR3 DNA follows: TGTGCCAGTAGTGGGGGCGCGGTTCGGGATGAAAAACTGTTTTTT. Translating it yields CASSGGAVRDEKLFF.

This clonotype was counted between two and nine times. The rearrangement links TRBV7-2 to TRBJ1-1; the D gene is possibly TRBD1 (5 bases). V shed 3 bases and J shed 9 bases, with 11 bases lying between them. Per germline, CDR1 SGHTA and CDR2 FQGNSA. CDR3 length: 12 residues. CDR3 sequence (DNA): TGTGCCAGCAGCTTCGGGGACGGAAAAGCTTTCTTT. Its protein is CASSFGDGKAFF.

This clonotype was picked up a small number of times. This chain's CDR3 is CAISRELAGVDTQYF. In nucleotides, the CDR3 is TGTGCCATCAGCCGAGAACTAGCGGGGGTGGATACGCAGTATTTT. The gene calls are TRBV10-3 and TRBJ2-3; 11 nucleotides line up with TRBD2. V gave up 6 bases and J gave up 6 bases; unmatched junction bases: 8. The CDR3 totals 15 residues. The germline CDR1 and CDR2 sequences are ENHRY and SYGVKD.

This clonotype came up a few times. The V gene is TRBV2, the J gene TRBJ2-7; 10 bases align to TRBD2. Trimming removed 5 bases from V and 4 bases from J; junction bases left unmatched: 8. From germline, CDR1 is SNHLY and CDR2 FYNNEI. CDR3 length: 15 residues. CDR3 residues: CASSPERGGWYEQYF. The CDR3 nucleotides are TGTGCCAGCAGTCCAGAGCGGGGGGGCTGGTACGAGCAGTACTTC.

The genes are TRBV4-1 and TRBJ2-5; 8 nucleotides line up with TRBD2. This CDR3 contains 16 residues. Trimming at V came to 1 base and at J to 5 bases, leaving 9 bases not matched to a gene. Germline CDR1 is MGHRA and CDR2 is YSYEKL. The CDR3 nucleotides are TGCGCCAGCAGCCAAGGCCAGGCGGGGGGCGGGGAGACCCAGTACTTC. Its translation: CASSQGQAGGGETQYF.

This chain uses TRBV9 with TRBJ2-3; 9 bases line up with TRBD2. Germline V gene sequence: CDR1 SGDLS, CDR2 YYNGEE. This CDR3 spans 17 amino acids. The J segment lost 0 bases and the V segment lost 3 bases, leaving 8 bases of the junction unmatched. The CDR3 here is CASSAGTSRTSTDTQYF. The CDR3 nucleotides read TGTGCCAGCAGCGCCGGGACTAGCAGAACTAGCACAGATACGCAGTATTTT.

The V call is TRBV6-5, the J call TRBJ2-5, with a weak D call TRBD1 (6 bases). Trimming stripped 4 bases from V and 2 bases from J, with 20 bases between. The germline V gene has CDR1 MNHEY and CDR2 SVGAGI. This CDR3 comprises 17 residues. In DNA, the CDR3 is TGTGCCAGCAGTTCTCGACCAATCACAGGGCGGCAAGAGACCCAGTACTTC. Amino acid sequence: CASSSRPITGRQETQYF.

The V call is TRBV27, the J call TRBJ2-1; D is uncertain. The germline CDR1 and CDR2 sequences are MNHEY and SMNVEV (reference sequence). V lost 3 bases and J 6 bases, leaving 15 bases between the germline ends. The CDR3 covers 15 residues. The CDR3 coding sequence is TGTGCCAGCAGTTTCCCCGGGCCCAGGTTCAATGAGCAGTTCTTC. Translation gives CASSFPGPRFNEQFF.

This clonotype was detected only once. The CDR3 sequence: CASSLGLAGGGGNEQFF. The CDR3 DNA sequence: TGTGCCAGCAGCTTAGGGCTAGCGGGGGGCGGGGGAAATGAGCAGTTCTTC. This sequence joins TRBV7-2 and TRBJ2-1; the match to TRBD2 covers 11 bases. Germline V gene sequence: CDR1 SGHTA, CDR2 FQGNSA. V was pared by 1 base and J by 7 bases, with 9 bases of the junction left unmatched. The CDR3 runs to 17 residues.

This clonotype was found a few times. The V and J genes are TRBV29-1 and TRBJ2-5, with D uncertain. This CDR3 spans 14 amino acids. Between the trimmed V and J ends, which lost 4 bases and 5 bases, there was a span of 17 bases. CDR1 is SQVTM and CDR2 is ANQGSEA in the germline V gene. CDR3 sequence: CSVGFSMAVETQYF. The CDR3 region has the DNA TGCAGCGTTGGATTTAGTATGGCAGTGGAGACCCAGTACTTC.

Only a few counts were recorded for this clonotype. The chain couples TRBV10-3 to TRBJ2-1; 14 positions agree with TRBD2. Germline CDR1 reads ENHRY; CDR2 reads SYGVKD. CDR3 length: 18 residues. Trimming took 4 bases from V and 8 from J; bases not matched to a gene: 13. CDR3 in DNA: TGTGCCATCAGTGGGTATCCACCGGGACTAGCGGGAGATGATGAGCAGTTCTTC. Translation: CAISGYPPGLAGDDEQFF.

The gene calls are TRBV28 and TRBJ1-5; D is unclear. This CDR3 is 12 amino acids long. In germline, CDR1 is MDHEN, CDR2 SYDVKM. With 7 bases removed from V and 7 bases from J, the gap between germline ends came to 11 bases. The CDR3 coding sequence is TGTGCCAGCACCCCGCTTGGCCAGCCCCAGCATTTT. It translates to CASTPLGQPQHF.

As to this clonotype: At one boundary the junction diverges from the germline segment, which might be a read error. V usage is TRBV4-1 and J usage is TRBJ1-6, with unresolved D. There are 13 residues in the CDR3. Germline CDR1 is MGHRA and CDR2 is YSYEKL. The CDR3 sequence: CASSQEMGYTLHF. CDR3 bases: TGTGCCAGCAGCCAAGAAATGGGTTACACCCTCCACTTT.